Presented here are 12 T cell receptor beta chains from one specimen sequenced in a study of CD8+ T cells in alopecia areata. Extraction and reverse transcription of RNA yielded cDNA as the sequencing template. Measured with immunoSEQ multiplex PCR; TCRdb has only the in-frame clones, and not every one. The table lists approximately 150,000 clones, approximately 60% of them singletons. Treatment described: oral pan-JAK inhibitor, 5-10 mg twice daily. The sequences come from CD4+ T cells sorted from blood, collected at week 24, from a patient treated with tofacitinib. The receptors were gathered from a human donor with alopecia areata.

The chain combines TRBV29-1 with TRBJ1-2, with D maybe TRBD1 (6 bases). Germline assignment: CDR1 SQVTM and CDR2 ANQGSEA. V was pared by 7 bases and J by 4 bases, with 22 bases between. This CDR3 has 15 residues. The CDR3 loop is CSAEGPGDGVYGYTF. The CDR3 coding sequence is TGCAGCGCGGAAGGGCCAGGGGACGGGGTCTATGGCTACACCTTC. Drawing the rest from reference TRBV29-1 and TRBJ1-2, the complete variable domain is SAVISQKPSRDICQRGTSLTIQCQVDSQVTMMFWYRQQPGQSLTLIATANQGSEATYESGFVIDKFPISRPNLTFSTLTVSNMSPEDSSIYLCSAEGPGDGVYGYTFGSGTRLTVV.

The V call is TRBV4-1, the J call TRBJ2-6; D is perhaps TRBD2 (5 bases). This CDR3 is built from 17 residues. CDR1 is MGHRA and CDR2 is YSYEKL in the germline V gene. Trimming took off 1 base at V and 0 bases at J, with 10 bases between the two ends. The DNA for the CDR3 is TGCGCCAGCAGCCAAGGGCGGGTGTACTCTGGGGCCAACGTCCTGACTTTC. This gives the protein CASSQGRVYSGANVLTF.

The rearrangement joins TRBV5-1 to TRBJ2-6; possibly TRBD1 for D (6 bases). The V gene lost 1 base and the J gene lost 0 bases, with 11 bases spanning the gap. CDR1 is SGHRS, CDR2 YFSETQ, per germline. CDR3 length equals 17 residues. CDR3 DNA sequence: TGCGCCAGCAGCTTGCCTATGGACAGCTCTGGGGCCAACGTCCTGACTTTC. Protein sequence: CASSLPMDSSGANVLTF. The entire variable domain, with the rest obtained from reference TRBV5-1 and TRBJ2-6, is as follows: KAGVTQTPRYLIKTRGQQVTLSCSPISGHRSVSWYQQTPGQGLQFLFEYFSETQRNKGNFPGRFSGRQFSNSRSEMNVSTLELGDSALYLCASSLPMDSSGANVLTFGAGSRLTVL.

V usage is TRBV5-1 and J usage is TRBJ2-3, with D unclear. CDR1 is SGHRS and CDR2 is YFSETQ in the germline V gene. This CDR3 has 13 residues. Trimming removed 0 bases at V and 5 bases at J, with 7 bases between. In DNA, the CDR3 is TGCGCCAGCAGCTTGGGACTCCAAGATACGCAGTATTTT. Translation: CASSLGLQDTQYF.

The rearrangement joins TRBV30 to TRBJ2-7, with D possibly being TRBD1 (5 bases). With 2 bases removed from V and 4 bases from J, the gap between germline ends came to 6 bases. Germline V gives CDR1 GTSNPN, CDR2 SVGIG (reference sequence). The CDR3 is made up of 11 amino acids. The CDR3 sequence: CAWSTGYEQYF. As DNA, the CDR3 is TGTGCCTGGAGTACAGGATACGAGCAGTACTTC.

The chain carries TRBV4-1 and TRBJ1-6, with D hard to call. V shed 0 bases and J shed 16 bases, with 13 bases lying between them. The CDR3 runs 13 residues. Looked up from germline, CDR1 is MGHRA and CDR2 is YSYEKL. CDR3 DNA sequence: TGCGCCAGCAGCCAAGAATGGACCAACCGACTCCACTTT. Translating gives CASSQEWTNRLHF.

The V gene is TRBV10-3, the J gene TRBJ1-2, with TRBD1 matching over 8 bases. The germline V gene encodes CDR1 ENHRY and CDR2 SYGVKD. After removal of 8 bases from V and 5 bases from J, the junction contained 10 bases not matched to a gene. This CDR3 has 14 amino acids. The CDR3 DNA reads as TGTGCCATCCGGGATAGGACAGGGAAGTATGGCTACACCTTC. It yields the protein CAIRDRTGKYGYTF.

The rearrangement joins TRBV4-2 to TRBJ2-1; D remains ambiguous. Per germline, CDR1 LGHNA and CDR2 YNFKEQ. This CDR3 is built from 14 residues. The ends were cut back, 0 bases at V and 6 bases at J, with 9 bases in the middle. The CDR3 loop is CASSQDGATNEQFF. CDR3 nucleotide sequence: TGTGCCAGCAGCCAAGATGGAGCGACCAATGAGCAGTTCTTC.

This chain uses TRBV7-2 with TRBJ1-2, with TRBD1 as a possible D gene (6 bases). Germline V gives CDR1 SGHTA, CDR2 FQGNSA. The V end was cut by 5 bases, the J end by 8 bases, with 21 bases between. There are 15 residues in the CDR3. CDR3 nucleotide sequence: TGTGCCAGCAGCAACAGCCGGACAGCGTGGGTCGGCTACACCTTC. Its protein is CASSNSRTAWVGYTF. Full variable domain (missing parts from reference TRBV7-2 and TRBJ1-2): GAGVSQSPSNKVTEKGKDVELRCDPISGHTALYWYRQSLGQGLEFLIYFQGNSAPDKSGLPSDRFSAERTGGSVSTLTIQRTQQEDSAVYLCASSNSRTAWVGYTFGSGTRLTVV.

The CDR3: CAGYGYTF. The CDR3 nucleotides are TGTGCCGGCTATGGCTACACCTTC. This rearrangement joins TRBV30 to TRBJ1-2; D uncertain. Between the trimmed V and J ends, which lost 8 bases and 4 bases, there was a span of 2 bases. This CDR3 has 8 residues. Germline V CDR1 and CDR2: GTSNPN, SVGIG (reference sequence). Together with reference TRBV30 and TRBJ1-2, the CDR3 gives the full variable domain: SQTIHQWPATLVQPVGSPLSLECTVEGTSNPNLYWYRQAAGRGLQLLFYSVGIGQISSEVPQNLSASRPQDRQFILSSKKLLLSDSGFYLCAGYGYTFGSGTRLTVV.

The genes are TRBV29-1 and TRBJ2-7, with 9 bases that match TRBD2. V lost 3 bases to trimming and J lost 7 bases; unmatched junction nucleotides: 10. This CDR3 spans 14 amino acids. The V gene's germline CDR1 is SQVTM and CDR2 ANQGSEA. CDR3 protein: CSVERGGTTLEQYF. The CDR3 nucleotides read TGCAGCGTTGAGCGGGGGGGGACTACGTTAGAGCAGTACTTC.

This clone appeared a few times. The chain links TRBV2 to TRBJ1-2; TRBD1 aligns across 10 bases. J lost 7 bases, V lost 5 bases, and 4 bases had no gene match. This CDR3 spans 13 amino acids. Germline values: CDR1 SNHLY, CDR2 FYNNEI. CDR3 coding DNA: TGTGCCAGCAGTAGGGGACAGGGGTCTGGCTACACCTTC. It encodes CASSRGQGSGYTF.